The 23 T cell receptor beta chains below all came from one sample that was sequenced in a study of identical twins. TCRdb used MiXCR to reprocess the 5' RACE reads, holding one entry per CDR3 protein. The data hold approximately 590,000 distinct CDR3 sequences, with roughly 9.9% observed a single time. These data also formed part of another study, on yellow fever vaccine responses in identical twins.

Input material: PBMCs. These receptors all stem from a woman younger than 35 in good health.

This clonotype was seen only a few times. The rearrangement joins TRBV7-2 to TRBJ2-3; TRBD2 agrees at 7 bases. The CDR3 is made up of 15 amino acids. V lost 1 base and J lost 4; bases outside the gene matches: 5. Germline loops: CDR1 SGHTA, CDR2 FQGNSA. The CDR3: CASSLVAGYADTQYF. The CDR3 coding sequence is TGTGCCAGCAGCTTAGTAGCGGGTTACGCAGATACGCAGTATTTT.

In this sample, this clonotype turned up many times. The chain recombines TRBV11-1 with TRBJ2-7, with 8 bases identical to TRBD1. This CDR3 is built from 14 residues. Germline V gene sequence: CDR1 SGHAT, CDR2 FQDESV (reference sequence). V lost 3 bases to trimming and J lost 3 bases; unmatched junction nucleotides: 4. This chain's CDR3 is CASSFRGLGYEQYF. CDR3 DNA: TGTGCCAGCAGCTTCAGGGGGCTCGGCTACGAGCAGTACTTC.

Many counts were recorded for this clonotype. The CDR3 nucleotides are TGTGCCACCAGCAGAGAGGACAGGGCCGGGACTGAAGCTTTCTTT. Translation: CATSREDRAGTEAFF. The V gene is TRBV15, the J gene TRBJ1-1; the match to TRBD1 covers 8 bases. Per the germline V gene, CDR1 is LNHNV and CDR2 is YYDKDF (reference sequence). Trimming took 0 bases from V and 5 from J; bases not matched to a gene: 5. The CDR3 contains 15 residues.

The chain couples TRBV2 to TRBJ2-3; D is uncertain. Germline V lookup: CDR1 SNHLY, CDR2 FYNNEI. V was pared by 2 bases and J by 7 bases, with 13 bases between. The CDR3 is made up of 14 amino acids. CDR3 residues: CASSERASLYTQYF. CDR3 in DNA: TGTGCCAGCAGTGAAAGAGCTTCCCTTTATACGCAGTATTTT. The full variable domain, completed using reference TRBV2 and TRBJ2-3, is EPEVTQTPSHQVTQMGQEVILRCVPISNHLYFYWYRQILGQKVEFLVSFYNNEISEKSEIFDDQFSVERPDGSNFTLKIRSTKLEDSAMYFCASSERASLYTQYFGPGTRLTVL.

In its sample, this clonotype was seen many times. The chain uses TRBV29-1 and TRBJ2-1; 7 nucleotides match TRBD1. J gave up 7 bases and V 2 bases, and 5 bases lay outside the gene matches. Germline V CDR1 and CDR2: SQVTM, ANQGSEA. The CDR3 consists of 13 residues. The DNA for the CDR3 is TGCAGCGTTGAAAGGACAGGTCCGAATGAGCAGTTCTTC. Amino acids: CSVERTGPNEQFF.

The genes are TRBV6-1 and TRBJ2-7; D is perhaps TRBD2 (6 bases). This CDR3 has 13 amino acids. The ends were cut back, 3 bases at V and 6 bases at J, with 12 bases in the middle. Germline V gives CDR1 MNHNS, CDR2 SASEGT. CDR3 sequence: CASSEWASVEQYF. DNA for the CDR3: TGTGCCAGCAGTGAGTGGGCTAGCGTCGAGCAGTACTTC.

This CDR3 is CASSQGLFSGYTF. Written as DNA, the CDR3 is TGTGCCAGCAGCCAAGGTCTCTTCTCTGGCTACACCTTC. This chain joins TRBV3-1 and TRBJ1-2; D unclear. Germline V gene sequence: CDR1 LGHDT, CDR2 YNNKEL (reference sequence). There are 13 residues in the CDR3. The V and J ends lost 1 base and 7 bases respectively, with 10 bases between them.

This clonotype was seen more than once but under ten times. This chain links TRBV7-2 with TRBJ2-1; the D is unclear. V was clipped by 5 bases and J by 8 bases, with 19 bases between them. Germline V lookup: CDR1 SGHTA, CDR2 FQGNSA. The CDR3 covers 15 residues. The CDR3 bases are TGTGCCAGCAGCATTTTTCCCCCCCCTAGAGATGAGCAGTTCTTC. This encodes CASSIFPPPRDEQFF.

This chain uses TRBV27 with TRBJ2-7, with 11 bases matching TRBD1. The CDR3 consists of 17 residues. Trimming took 5 bases from V and 4 from J; bases not matched to a gene: 13. CDR1 is MNHEY, CDR2 SMNVEV, per germline (reference sequence). CDR3 amino acids: CASSPPDRGPTFYEQYF. CDR3 sequence (DNA): TGTGCCAGCAGTCCGCCGGACAGGGGGCCTACATTTTACGAGCAGTACTTC.

The gene calls are TRBV15 and TRBJ1-6, with D possibly matching TRBD1 (6 bases). Per germline, CDR1 LNHNV and CDR2 YYDKDF (reference sequence). The CDR3 extends over 15 amino acids. V was trimmed by 1 base and J by 7 bases, leaving 11 bases between them. The DNA for the CDR3 is TGTGCCACCAGCAGAGCCAGGGGAAGCAATTCACCCCTCCACTTT. Protein sequence: CATSRARGSNSPLHF.

This clonotype was seen repeatedly, ten times or more. This chain links TRBV29-1 with TRBJ1-2; tentatively, D is TRBD1 (5 bases). V was shortened by 4 bases and J by 6 bases, with 12 bases between the two germline ends. The CDR3 has 12 amino acids. Germline lookup yields CDR1 SQVTM and CDR2 ANQGSEA. Here the CDR3 DNA reads TGCAGCGTTGTGTCTCCGGGGGATGGCTACACCTTC. Its protein product is CSVVSPGDGYTF.

This clonotype showed up just a few times. This chain joins TRBV20-1 and TRBJ1-3; D possibly corresponds to TRBD1 (6 bases). The V gene's germline CDR1 is DFQATT and CDR2 SNEGSKA (reference sequence). This CDR3 is built from 15 residues. Trimming cost V 3 bases and J 0 bases, with 12 bases left between them. CDR3 region: CSASSGTTSGNTIYF. The DNA of the CDR3 is TGCAGTGCTAGTTCCGGGACAACCTCTGGAAACACCATATATTTT.

The chain joins TRBV12-3 or TRBV12-4 to TRBJ2-3; a possible D gene is TRBD2 (7 bases). V lost 5 bases to trimming and J lost 1 base, with 19 bases between them. CDR3 length: 17 amino acids. The CDR3 reads CASSPLERGGGTDTQYF. The CDR3 bases are TGTGCCAGCAGTCCGCTGGAGAGGGGGGGTGGCACAGATACGCAGTATTTT.

The chain recombines TRBV7-9 with TRBJ2-5; D is unclear. CDR1 SEHNR and CDR2 FQNEAQ come from the germline V gene (reference sequence). This CDR3 region has 12 residues. V shed 3 bases and J shed 5 bases, with 7 bases lying between them. CDR3 nucleotides: TGTGCCAGCAGCTTTTCGGCGGAGACCCAGTACTTC. Translated, it gives CASSFSAETQYF.

This clonotype has at least ten counts. The chain is built from TRBV28 and TRBJ2-3, with D hard to call. Deletions cut 2 bases from V and 0 bases from J, with 9 bases between. Germline CDR1 and CDR2: MDHEN and SYDVKM. The CDR3 has 15 amino acids. DNA for the CDR3: TGTGCCAGCAGTTTAGGTTTGGCTAGCACAGATACGCAGTATTTT. Translating gives CASSLGLASTDTQYF.

This clonotype was observed a handful of times. V gene TRBV28 combines with J gene TRBJ2-7; tentative D call: TRBD1 (5 bases). Germline CDR1 is MDHEN and CDR2 is SYDVKM. The CDR3 is 15 residues long. Trimming stripped 5 bases from V and 4 bases from J, with 18 bases between. The chain's CDR3 is CASSHGAGLKYEQYF. The CDR3 DNA reads as TGTGCCAGCAGTCATGGGGCAGGCCTAAAATACGAGCAGTACTTC.

This clonotype was counted ten times or more. This sequence joins TRBV29-1 and TRBJ2-4; 11 positions match TRBD2. The CDR3 has 19 residues. The germline CDR1 and CDR2 sequences are SQVTM and ANQGSEA. V dropped 5 bases and J dropped 0; count of bases not matched to a gene: 15. DNA of the CDR3: TGCAGCGTTTGGGGGGAGGGACTAGCGGTGATACTAGCCAAAAACATTCAGTACTTC. The encoded protein is CSVWGEGLAVILAKNIQYF. The complete variable domain, with remaining parts taken from reference TRBV29-1 and TRBJ2-4, reads SAVISQKPSRDICQRGTSLTIQCQVDSQVTMMFWYRQQPGQSLTLIATANQGSEATYESGFVIDKFPISRPNLTFSTLTVSNMSPEDSSIYLCSVWGEGLAVILAKNIQYFGAGTRLSVL.

The chain has TRBV6-1 and TRBJ2-7, with D possibly TRBD2 on 5 matching bases. V was shortened by 7 bases and J by 0 bases, with 19 bases between the two germline ends. The CDR3 is made up of 16 amino acids. CDR1 is MNHNS, CDR2 SASEGT, per germline. In DNA form, the CDR3 reads TGTGCCAGCACCCCCAGAGGGTCTAGCAGCTCCTACGAGCAGTACTTC. As protein: CASTPRGSSSSYEQYF.

This clonotype came up a few times. The chain recombines TRBV27 with TRBJ2-3, with TRBD2 identical over 15 bases. This CDR3 comprises 16 residues. The junction had 8 bases not matched to a gene; V was cut back by 5 bases and J by 8 bases. Germline V CDR1 and CDR2: MNHEY, SMNVEV (reference sequence). Here the CDR3 DNA reads TGTGCCAGCAGTCCCGGGACTAGCGGGAGGTTGAGTACGCAGTATTTT. Protein product: CASSPGTSGRLSTQYF.

This clonotype has a count of ten or more. This chain joins TRBV27 and TRBJ2-3, with D unclear. The CDR3 is made up of 13 amino acids. Germline CDR1 and CDR2: MNHEY and SMNVEV (reference sequence). Deletions cut 0 bases from V and 4 bases from J, with 5 bases between. CDR3 in DNA: TGTGCCAGCAGTTTATCCTCCCCAGATACGCAGTATTTT. It yields the protein CASSLSSPDTQYF.

Only a few counts were recorded for this clonotype. The chain employs TRBV12-3 or TRBV12-4 and TRBJ1-6; the D gene is possibly TRBD1 (5 bases). V lost 2 bases, J lost 9 bases, and 11 bases lay in between. The CDR3 covers 14 residues. In nucleotides, the CDR3 is TGTGCCAGCAGTTTATTACAGGAGGGTTCACCCCTCCACTTT. This codes for CASSLLQEGSPLHF.

This clonotype was detected only a few times. The chain couples TRBV20-1 to TRBJ2-7; D possibly corresponds to TRBD2 (5 bases). Germline V CDR1 and CDR2: DFQATT, SNEGSKA (reference sequence). The CDR3 is made up of 14 amino acids. Between the trimmed V and J ends, which lost 0 bases and 2 bases, there was a span of 11 bases. The CDR3 region has the DNA TGCAGTGCTAGAGAAAGCGGCAGAACCTACGAGCAGTACTTC. Encoded protein: CSARESGRTYEQYF.

This clonotype was picked up many times. This chain connects TRBV5-1 to TRBJ2-2; D is unclear. Germline CDR1 reads SGHRS; CDR2 reads YFSETQ. Trimming cost V 1 base and J 6 bases, with 4 bases left between them. CDR3 length: 12 residues. The CDR3 spells CASSLFPGELFF. The DNA for the CDR3 is TGCGCCAGCAGCTTGTTTCCCGGGGAGCTGTTTTTT.